This entry features one T cell receptor (beta chain) sequence. These data come from a study of blood T cell repertoires in COVID-19. The overall study: T cells, B-cell-depleted T cells, or PBMCs provided the cDNA or gDNA that served as material.

The CDR3 covers 12 residues. Trimming removed 3 bases at V and 4 bases at J, with 4 bases between. Using immunoSEQ multiplex PCR, the repertoire was profiled, and TCRdb retains in-frame clones only, with some absent. Of around 120,000 clones in the sample, approximately 87% were seen once. V and J are TRBV12-3 or TRBV12-4 and TRBJ2-1; no clear D gene. Sequenced material: peripheral blood. This receptor was identified in a man aged 25-40 years with acute or convalescent COVID-19. The CDR3 sequence is CASSLEYNEQFF. The DNA for the CDR3 is TGTGCCAGCAGTTTGGAGTACAATGAGCAGTTCTTC.